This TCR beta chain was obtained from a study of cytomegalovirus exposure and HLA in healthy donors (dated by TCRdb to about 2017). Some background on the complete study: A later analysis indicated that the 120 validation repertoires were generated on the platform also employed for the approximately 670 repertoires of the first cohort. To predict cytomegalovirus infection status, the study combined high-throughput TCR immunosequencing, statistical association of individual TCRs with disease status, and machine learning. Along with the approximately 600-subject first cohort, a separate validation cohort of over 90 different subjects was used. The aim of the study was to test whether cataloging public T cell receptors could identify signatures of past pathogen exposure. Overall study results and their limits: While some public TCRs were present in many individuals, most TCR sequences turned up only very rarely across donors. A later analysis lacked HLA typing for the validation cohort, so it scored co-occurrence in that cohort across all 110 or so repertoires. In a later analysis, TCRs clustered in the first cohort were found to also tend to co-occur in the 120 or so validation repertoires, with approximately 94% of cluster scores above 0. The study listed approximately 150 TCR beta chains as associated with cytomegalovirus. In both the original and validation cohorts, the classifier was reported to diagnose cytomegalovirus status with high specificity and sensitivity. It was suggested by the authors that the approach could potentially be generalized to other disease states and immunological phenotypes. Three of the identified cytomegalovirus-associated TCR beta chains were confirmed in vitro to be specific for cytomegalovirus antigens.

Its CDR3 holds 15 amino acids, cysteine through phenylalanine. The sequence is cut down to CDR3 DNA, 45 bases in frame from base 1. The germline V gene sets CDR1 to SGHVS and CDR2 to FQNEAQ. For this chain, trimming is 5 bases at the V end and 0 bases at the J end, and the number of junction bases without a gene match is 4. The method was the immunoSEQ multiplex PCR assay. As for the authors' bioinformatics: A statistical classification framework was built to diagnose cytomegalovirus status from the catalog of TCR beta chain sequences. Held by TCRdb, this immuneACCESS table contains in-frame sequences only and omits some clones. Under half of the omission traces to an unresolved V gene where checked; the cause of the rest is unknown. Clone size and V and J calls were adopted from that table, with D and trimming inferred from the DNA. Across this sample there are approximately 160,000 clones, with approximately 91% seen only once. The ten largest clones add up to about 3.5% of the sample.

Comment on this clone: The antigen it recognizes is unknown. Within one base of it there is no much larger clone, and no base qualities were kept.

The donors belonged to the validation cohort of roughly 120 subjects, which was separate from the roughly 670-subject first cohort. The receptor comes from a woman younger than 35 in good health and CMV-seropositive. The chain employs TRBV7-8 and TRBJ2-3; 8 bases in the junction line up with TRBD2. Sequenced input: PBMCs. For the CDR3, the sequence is CASSEPSGSTDTQYF. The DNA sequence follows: TGTGCCAGCAGCGAGCCTAGCGGGAGCACAGATACGCAGTATTTT.